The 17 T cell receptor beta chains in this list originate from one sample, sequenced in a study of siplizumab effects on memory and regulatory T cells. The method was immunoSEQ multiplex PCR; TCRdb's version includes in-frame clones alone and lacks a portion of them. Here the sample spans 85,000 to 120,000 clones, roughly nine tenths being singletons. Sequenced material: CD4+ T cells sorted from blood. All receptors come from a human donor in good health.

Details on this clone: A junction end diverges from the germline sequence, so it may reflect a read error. The CDR3 sequence is CASSLDFPGNTIYF. In DNA form, the CDR3 reads TGCGCCAGCAGCTTGGACTTTCCTGGGAACACCATATATTTT. The genes are TRBV5-1 and TRBJ1-3; no clear D gene. The CDR3 sequence is 14 residues long. From germline, CDR1 is SGHRS and CDR2 YFSETQ.

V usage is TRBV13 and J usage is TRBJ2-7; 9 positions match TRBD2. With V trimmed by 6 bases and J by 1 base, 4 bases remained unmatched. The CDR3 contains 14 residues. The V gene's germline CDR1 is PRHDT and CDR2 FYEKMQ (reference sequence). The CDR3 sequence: CASRVSGRSYEQYF. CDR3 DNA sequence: TGTGCCAGCAGGGTCAGCGGGAGGTCCTACGAGCAGTACTTC.

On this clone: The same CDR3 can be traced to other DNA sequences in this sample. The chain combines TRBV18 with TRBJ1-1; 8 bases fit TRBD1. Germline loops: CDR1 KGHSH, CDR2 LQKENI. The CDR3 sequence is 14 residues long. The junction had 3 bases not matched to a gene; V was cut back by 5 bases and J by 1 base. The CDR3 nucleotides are TGTGCCAGCTCAGGACAGGGAAGGAACACTGAAGCTTTCTTT. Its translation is CASSGQGRNTEAFF.

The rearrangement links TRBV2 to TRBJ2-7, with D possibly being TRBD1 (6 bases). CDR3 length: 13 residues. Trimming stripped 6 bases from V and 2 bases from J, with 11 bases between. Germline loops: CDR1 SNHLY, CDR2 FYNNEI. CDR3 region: CASSRDTTYEQYF. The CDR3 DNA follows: TGTGCCAGCAGCCGGGACACAACCTACGAGCAGTACTTC.

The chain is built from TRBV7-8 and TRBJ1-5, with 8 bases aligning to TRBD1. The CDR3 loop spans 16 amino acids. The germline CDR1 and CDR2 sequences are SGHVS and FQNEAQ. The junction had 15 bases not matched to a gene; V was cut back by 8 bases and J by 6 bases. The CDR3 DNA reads TGTGCCAGCTCCTATACTCCCGGGACAGGAAGTCAGCCCCAGCATTTT. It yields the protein CASSYTPGTGSQPQHF. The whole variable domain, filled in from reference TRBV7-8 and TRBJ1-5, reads GAGVSQSPRYKVAKRGQDVALRCDPISGHVSLFWYQQALGQGPEFLTYFQNEAQLDKSGLPSDRFFAERPEGSVSTLKIQRTQQEDSAVYLCASSYTPGTGSQPQHFGDGTRLSIL.

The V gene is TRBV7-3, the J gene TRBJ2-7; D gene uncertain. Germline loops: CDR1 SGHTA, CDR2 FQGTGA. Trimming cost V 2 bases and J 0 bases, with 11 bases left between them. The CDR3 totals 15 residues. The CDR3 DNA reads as TGTGCCAGCAGCTTAGGCCAGGCCTCCTCCTACGAGCAGTACTTC. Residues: CASSLGQASSYEQYF.

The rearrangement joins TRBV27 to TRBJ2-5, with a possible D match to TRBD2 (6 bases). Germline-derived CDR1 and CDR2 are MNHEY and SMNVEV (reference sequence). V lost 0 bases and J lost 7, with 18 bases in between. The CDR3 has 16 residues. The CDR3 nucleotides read TGTGCCAGCAGTTTATCGAGCGTTTGGTCCGGGGGGACCCAGTACTTC. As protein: CASSLSSVWSGGTQYF.

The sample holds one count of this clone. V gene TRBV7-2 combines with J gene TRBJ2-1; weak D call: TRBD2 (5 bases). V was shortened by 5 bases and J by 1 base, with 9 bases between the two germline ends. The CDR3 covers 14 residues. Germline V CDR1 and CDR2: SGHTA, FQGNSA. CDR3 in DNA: TGTGCCAGCAGCCCCACTAGTTCCTACAATGAGCAGTTCTTC. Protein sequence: CASSPTSSYNEQFF.

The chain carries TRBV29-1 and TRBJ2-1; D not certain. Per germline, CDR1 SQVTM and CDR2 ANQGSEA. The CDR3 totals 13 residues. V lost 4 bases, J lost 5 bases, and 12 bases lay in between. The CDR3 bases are TGCAGCGTTGTTGGGCCTATGAACAATGAGCAGTTCTTC. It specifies CSVVGPMNNEQFF.

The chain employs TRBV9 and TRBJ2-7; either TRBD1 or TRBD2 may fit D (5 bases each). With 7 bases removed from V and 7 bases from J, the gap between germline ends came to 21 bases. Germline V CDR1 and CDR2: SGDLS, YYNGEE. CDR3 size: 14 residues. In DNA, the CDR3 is TGTGCCAGCGGGGGAGAGAGTTCGGTTGGAGAGCAGTACTTC. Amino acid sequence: CASGGESSVGEQYF.

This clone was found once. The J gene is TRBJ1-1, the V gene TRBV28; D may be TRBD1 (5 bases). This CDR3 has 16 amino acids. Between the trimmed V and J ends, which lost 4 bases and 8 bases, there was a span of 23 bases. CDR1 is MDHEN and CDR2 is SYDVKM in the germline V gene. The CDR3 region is CASSSPGAKGNLEAFF. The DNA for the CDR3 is TGTGCCAGCAGTTCCCCTGGGGCTAAAGGAAATTTGGAAGCTTTCTTT. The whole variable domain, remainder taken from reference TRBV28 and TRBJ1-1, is DVKVTQSSRYLVKRTGEKVFLECVQDMDHENMFWYRQDPGLGLRLIYFSYDVKMKEKGDIPEGYSVSREKKERFSLILESASTNQTSMYLCASSSPGAKGNLEAFFGQGTRLTVV.

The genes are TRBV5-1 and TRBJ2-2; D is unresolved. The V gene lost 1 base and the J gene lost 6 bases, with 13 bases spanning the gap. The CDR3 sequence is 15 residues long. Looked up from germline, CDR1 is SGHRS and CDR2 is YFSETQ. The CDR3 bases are TGCGCCAGCAGCTTGCCCATGGTGGATGCCGGGGAGCTGTTTTTT. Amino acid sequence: CASSLPMVDAGELFF.

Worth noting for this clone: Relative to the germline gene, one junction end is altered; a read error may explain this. The CDR3 DNA reads as TGCGCCAGCAGCCAAGACCCCTTGGGGAGTGACCCCCTCTTC. It is translated as CASSQDPLGSDPLF. J is TRBJ2-1 and V is TRBV4-1; a possible D gene is TRBD2 (5 bases). This CDR3 has 14 amino acids. The germline gives CDR1 MGHRA, CDR2 YSYEKL.

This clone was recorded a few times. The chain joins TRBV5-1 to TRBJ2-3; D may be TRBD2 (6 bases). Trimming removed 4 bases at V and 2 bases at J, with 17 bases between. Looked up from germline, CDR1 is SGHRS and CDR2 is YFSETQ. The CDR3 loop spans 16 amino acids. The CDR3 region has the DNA TGCGCCAGCAGCCTAGGGGACTCAAAAATCACAGATACGCAGTATTTT. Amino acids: CASSLGDSKITDTQYF.

CDR3 coding DNA: TGTGCCAGCAGCCGGGAGGTGGGGTACTATGGCTACACCTTC. Amino acid sequence: CASSREVGYYGYTF. V and J are TRBV28 and TRBJ1-2; D is unclear. The germline CDR1 and CDR2 sequences are MDHEN and SYDVKM. V was cut by 6 bases and J by 3 bases, with 14 bases left in between. This CDR3 contains 14 residues.

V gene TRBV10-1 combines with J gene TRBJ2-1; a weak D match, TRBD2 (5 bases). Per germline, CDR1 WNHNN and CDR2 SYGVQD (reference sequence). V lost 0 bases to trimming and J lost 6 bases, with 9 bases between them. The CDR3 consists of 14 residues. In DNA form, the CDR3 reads TGCGCCAGCAGTGAGTCGAGGGTGCTCAATGAGCAGTTCTTC. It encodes CASSESRVLNEQFF.

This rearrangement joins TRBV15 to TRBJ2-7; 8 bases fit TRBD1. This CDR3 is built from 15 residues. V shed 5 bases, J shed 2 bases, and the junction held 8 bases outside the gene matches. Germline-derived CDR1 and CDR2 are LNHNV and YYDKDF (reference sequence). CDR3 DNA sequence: TGTGCCACCAGCGTGACAGGGGCCCCCACCTACGAGCAGTACTTC. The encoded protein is CATSVTGAPTYEQYF.